This T cell receptor beta chain was captured by sequencing in a study of control samples from healthy donors and cancer patients. Libraries were prepared by immunoSEQ multiplex PCR; TCRdb keeps only in-frame clonotypes and omits some of them. The sample carries about 120,000 clones, around 91% recorded once. The receptor comes from a woman in her forties or fifties with colorectal cancer. Sequenced input: PBMCs.

Here the CDR3 DNA reads TGTGCCAGCTCCCGTACGGAGGGTTACACCGGGGAGCTGTTTTTT. This translates into CASSRTEGYTGELFF. The chain has TRBV9 and TRBJ2-2; TRBD2 is a possible D gene (6 bases). Trimming removed 7 bases at V and 3 bases at J, with 16 bases between. The CDR3 has 15 residues. Germline V gives CDR1 SGDLS, CDR2 YYNGEE.